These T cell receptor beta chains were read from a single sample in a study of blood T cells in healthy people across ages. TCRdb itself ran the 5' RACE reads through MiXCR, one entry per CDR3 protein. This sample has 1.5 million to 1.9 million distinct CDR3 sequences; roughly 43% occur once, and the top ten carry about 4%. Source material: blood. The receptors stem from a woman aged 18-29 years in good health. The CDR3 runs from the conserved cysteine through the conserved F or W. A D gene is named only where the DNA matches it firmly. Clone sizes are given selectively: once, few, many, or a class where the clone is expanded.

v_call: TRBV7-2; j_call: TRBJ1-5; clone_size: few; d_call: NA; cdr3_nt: TGTGCCAGCAGCCGTACGAGGAATCAGCCCCAGCATTTT; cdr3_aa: CASSRTRNQPQHF
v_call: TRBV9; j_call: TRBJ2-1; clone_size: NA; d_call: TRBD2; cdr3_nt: TGTGCCAGCAGCGTAGCTACCAGAAGCGGGGGGGCCTACAATGAGCAGTTCTTC; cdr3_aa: CASSVATRSGGAYNEQFF
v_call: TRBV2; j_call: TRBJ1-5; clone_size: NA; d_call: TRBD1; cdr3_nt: TGTGCCAGCAGTTGGACAGGGGGCAATAGCAATCAGCCCCAGCATTTT; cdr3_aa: CASSWTGGNSNQPQHF
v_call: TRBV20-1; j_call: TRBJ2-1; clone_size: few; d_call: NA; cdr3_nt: TGCAGTGCTATCCGGGGCCAAGAAGGGCAGTTCTTC; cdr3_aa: CSAIRGQEGQFF
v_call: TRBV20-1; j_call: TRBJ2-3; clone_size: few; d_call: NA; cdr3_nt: TGCAGTGAGCGCTTGGCGTGGAGCACAGATACGCAGTATTTT; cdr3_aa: CSERLAWSTDTQYF
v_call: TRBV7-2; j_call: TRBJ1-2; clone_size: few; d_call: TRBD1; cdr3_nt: TGTGCCAGCAGCCCCGGACAGGGTGTCGTTATCTATGGCTACACCTTC; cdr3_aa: CASSPGQGVVIYGYTF
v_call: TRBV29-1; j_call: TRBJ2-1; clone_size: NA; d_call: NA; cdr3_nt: TGCAACGTTGGTCCCGCGTCCAGCTCCTACAATGAGCAGTTCTTC; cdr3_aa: CNVGPASSSYNEQFF
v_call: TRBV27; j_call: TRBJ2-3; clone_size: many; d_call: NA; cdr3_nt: TGTGCCAGCAGTTTAGGCCGCCCAGATACGCAGTATTTT; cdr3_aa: CASSLGRPDTQYF
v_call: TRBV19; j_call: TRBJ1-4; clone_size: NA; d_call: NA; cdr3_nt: TGTGCCAGTAGTGTTTCCGGGACAAGTAATGAAAAACTGTTTTTT; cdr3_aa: CASSVSGTSNEKLFF
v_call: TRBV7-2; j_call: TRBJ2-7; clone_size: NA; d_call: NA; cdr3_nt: TGTGCCAGCAGCTGCTCCGGGACGGAGACCTACGAGCAGTACTTC; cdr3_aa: CASSCSGTETYEQYF
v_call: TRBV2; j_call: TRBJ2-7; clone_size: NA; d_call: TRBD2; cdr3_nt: TGTGCCAGCATCGAGGGCGGGAGGATAGACGAGCAGTACTTC; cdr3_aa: CASIEGGRIDEQYF
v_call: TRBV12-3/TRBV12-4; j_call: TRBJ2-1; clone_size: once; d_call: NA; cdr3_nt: TGTGCCAGCCAACTGAACACCCTCAGTGAGCAGTTCTTC; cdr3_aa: CASQLNTLSEQFF
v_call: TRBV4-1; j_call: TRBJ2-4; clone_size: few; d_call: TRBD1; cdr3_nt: TGCGCCAGCTCGGACAGGCTAGTAGCCAAAAACATTCAGTACTTC; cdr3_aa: CASSDRLVAKNIQYF
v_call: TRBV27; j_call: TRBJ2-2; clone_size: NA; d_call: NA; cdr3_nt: TGTGCCAGCAGCTGGACCTGGGGCACCGGGGAGCTGTTTTTT; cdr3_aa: CASSWTWGTGELFF
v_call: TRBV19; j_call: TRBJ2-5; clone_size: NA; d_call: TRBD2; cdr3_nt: TGTGCCAGTAGTATTGGCGGGGGACTTCACGCCTACGATCAGTACTTC; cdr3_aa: CASSIGGGLHAYDQYF
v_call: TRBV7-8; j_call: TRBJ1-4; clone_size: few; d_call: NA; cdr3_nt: TGTGCCAGCAGTTCCACGCCTAATGAAAAACTGTTTTTT; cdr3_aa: CASSSTPNEKLFF
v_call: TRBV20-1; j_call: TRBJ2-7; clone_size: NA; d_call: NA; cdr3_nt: TGCAGTGCTAACGGGAAGGCCTCCTACGAGCAGTACTTC; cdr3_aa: CSANGKASYEQYF
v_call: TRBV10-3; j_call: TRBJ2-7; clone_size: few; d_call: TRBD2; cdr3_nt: TGTGCCATCAGCGACCCGGGACTAGCCTCCTACGAGCAGTACTTC; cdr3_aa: CAISDPGLASYEQYF
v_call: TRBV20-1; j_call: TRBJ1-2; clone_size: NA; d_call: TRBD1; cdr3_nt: TGCAGTGCTAGACTTACAGGGGGCGCGAAAGATGGCTACACCTTC; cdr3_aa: CSARLTGGAKDGYTF
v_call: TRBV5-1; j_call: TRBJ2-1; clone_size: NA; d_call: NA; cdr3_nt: TGCGCCAGCAGCTTAGAAAGGAGCCGAGAGCAGTTCTTC; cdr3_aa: CASSLERSREQFF
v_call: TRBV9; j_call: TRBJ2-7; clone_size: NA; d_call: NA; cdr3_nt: TGTGCCAGCAGCGTAGGGGACGGAGCCTACGAGCAGTACTTC; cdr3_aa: CASSVGDGAYEQYF
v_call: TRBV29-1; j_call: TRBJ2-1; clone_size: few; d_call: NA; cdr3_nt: TGCAGCGTTGCCCAGGTCAATGAGCAGTTCTTC; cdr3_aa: CSVAQVNEQFF
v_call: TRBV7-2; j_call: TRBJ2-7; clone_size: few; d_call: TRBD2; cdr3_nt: TGTGCCAGCAGCCCATTTGACGGTAGCGGGAGTCGGTACGAGCAGTACTTC; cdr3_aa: CASSPFDGSGSRYEQYF
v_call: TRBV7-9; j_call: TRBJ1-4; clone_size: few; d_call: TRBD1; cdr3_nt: TGTGCCAGCAGCCCCAGGGGGAAACTGTTTTTT; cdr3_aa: CASSPRGKLFF
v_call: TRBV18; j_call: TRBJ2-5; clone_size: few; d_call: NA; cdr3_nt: TGTGCCATCCCGATCAAGGGAACGGAGACCCAGTACTTC; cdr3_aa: CAIPIKGTETQYF
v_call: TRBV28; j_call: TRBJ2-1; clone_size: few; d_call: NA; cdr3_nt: TGTGCCAGCAATGATCCCGGAGGGAGGTTTGGCAATGAGCAGTTCTTC; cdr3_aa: CASNDPGGRFGNEQFF
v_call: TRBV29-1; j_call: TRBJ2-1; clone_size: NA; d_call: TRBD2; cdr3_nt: TGCAGCGTTATAGGACTAGCGGGAGACCCGTTCTTC; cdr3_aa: CSVIGLAGDPFF